The T cell receptor beta chain described here comes from a study of cytomegalovirus exposure and HLA in healthy donors. Study-wide findings and caveats: The authors considered a cluster of highly shared sequence variants likely to be a sequencing artifact. The study recorded 150 to 200 TCR beta chains that were cytomegalovirus-associated. Common viral pathogens seemed to be connected with several of the most significant clusters, according to a later analysis.

The PCR was carried out with 60 Vbeta primers and 13 Jbeta primers. Here immunoSEQ multiplex PCR was the method, and the copy in TCRdb shows in-frame clones only, minus some. The top ten hold around 5.2% of the sample, which has about 150,000 clones, about 84% seen once. Nominally healthy donors were sampled, though unrecorded immune exposures were likely. V lost 4 bases, J lost 0 bases, and 6 bases stayed unmatched. The germline V gene encodes CDR1 KGHSH and CDR2 LQKENI. This CDR3 is built from 15 residues. Points on this clone: What it recognizes is unknown.

J is TRBJ2-7 and V is TRBV18; 7 bases are shared with TRBD1. This clonotype was sampled from a woman aged 40 to 49 in good health and CMV-seropositive. What was sequenced was PBMCs. CDR3 region: CASSRRTGASYEQYF. The CDR3 DNA reads as TGTGCCAGCTCACGACGGACAGGAGCCTCCTACGAGCAGTACTTC.